What follows are 5 T cell receptor beta chains derived from one specimen sequenced in a study of T-cell reconstitution after alpha-beta-depleted transplantation in children. Unique molecular identifiers were used to barcode this TCRbeta library. TCRdb reprocessed the PCR reads with MiXCR, giving one entry per CDR3 protein. This sample has over 400,000 distinct CDR3 sequences; around 12% occur once, and the top ten carry less than 6.5%. The sequenced sample was PBMCs from the stem cell graft donor, obtained from the stem cell graft. The source is a human donor who donated a stem cell graft to a child with combined immunodeficiency.

This clonotype was counted ten times or more. This chain links TRBV10-3 with TRBJ2-3; weak D call: TRBD2 (6 bases). The CDR3 runs to 14 residues. Between the trimmed V and J ends, which lost 8 bases and 0 bases, there was a span of 12 bases. Germline-derived CDR1 and CDR2 are ENHRY and SYGVKD. As DNA, the CDR3 is TGTGCCATCCGAGCGAGCGGGAGCACAGATACGCAGTATTTT. It translates to CAIRASGSTDTQYF.

This clonotype was counted a few times. J is TRBJ2-7 and V is TRBV16; TRBD2 aligns across 7 bases. Germline assignment: CDR1 KGHSY and CDR2 FQNENV. CDR3 length: 14 residues. The trim removed 8 bases at V and 4 bases at J, leaving 11 bases unmatched. The CDR3: CASLQSWGGYEQYF. Here the CDR3 DNA reads TGTGCCAGCCTCCAGTCCTGGGGGGGATACGAGCAGTACTTC.

The chain joins TRBV12-3 or TRBV12-4 to TRBJ2-7, with 8 bases lining up with TRBD2. The CDR3 contains 15 residues. V lost 6 bases to trimming and J lost 3 bases; unmatched junction nucleotides: 10. As DNA, the CDR3 is TGTGCCAGCAGCCCCGGGGGGGAACCTGGCTACGAGCAGTACTTC. It yields the protein CASSPGGEPGYEQYF.

The sample holds a few counts of this clonotype. J is TRBJ2-7 and V is TRBV5-1, with 7 positions matching TRBD2. The CDR3 runs to 18 residues. From germline, CDR1 is SGHRS and CDR2 YFSETQ. J lost 0 bases, V lost 0 bases, and 12 bases had no gene match. CDR3 sequence reads: CASSLAAHGRGTSYEQYF. The CDR3 DNA follows: TGCGCCAGCAGCTTGGCAGCCCATGGGAGGGGTACCTCCTACGAGCAGTACTTC.

This clonotype was picked up a small number of times. The V and J genes are TRBV28 and TRBJ2-2; D tentatively fits TRBD1 or TRBD2 (5 bases each). Germline values: CDR1 MDHEN, CDR2 SYDVKM. This CDR3 comprises 14 residues. Trimming removed 7 bases from V and 3 bases from J, with 12 bases in between. This CDR3 reads CASTRDGDTGELFF. CDR3 bases: TGTGCCAGCACTCGGGACGGAGACACCGGGGAGCTGTTTTTT.